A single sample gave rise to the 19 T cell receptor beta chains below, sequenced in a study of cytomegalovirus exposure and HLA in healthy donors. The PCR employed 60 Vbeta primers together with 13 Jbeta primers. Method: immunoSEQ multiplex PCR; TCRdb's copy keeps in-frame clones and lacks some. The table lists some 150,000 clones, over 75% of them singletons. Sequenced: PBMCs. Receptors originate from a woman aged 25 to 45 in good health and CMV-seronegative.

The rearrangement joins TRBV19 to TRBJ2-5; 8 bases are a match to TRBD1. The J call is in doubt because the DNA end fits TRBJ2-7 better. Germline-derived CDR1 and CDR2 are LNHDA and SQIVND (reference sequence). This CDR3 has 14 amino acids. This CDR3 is CASSARTGTYEQYF. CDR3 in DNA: TGTGCCAGTAGTGCGCGGACAGGGACATACGAGCAGTACTTC.

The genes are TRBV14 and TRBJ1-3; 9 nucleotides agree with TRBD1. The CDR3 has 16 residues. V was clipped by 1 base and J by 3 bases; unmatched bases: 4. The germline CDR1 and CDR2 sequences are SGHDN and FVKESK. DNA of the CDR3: TGTGCCAGCAGCCAAGGACAGGGGGAAGGTGGAAACACCATATATTTT. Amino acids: CASSQGQGEGGNTIYF.

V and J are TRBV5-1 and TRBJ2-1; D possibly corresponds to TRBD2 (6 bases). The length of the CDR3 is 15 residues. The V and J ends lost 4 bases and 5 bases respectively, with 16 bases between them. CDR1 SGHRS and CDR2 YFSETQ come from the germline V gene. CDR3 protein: CASSTRGTRDNEQFF. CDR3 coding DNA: TGCGCCAGCAGCACCCGGGGGACCCGAGACAATGAGCAGTTCTTC.

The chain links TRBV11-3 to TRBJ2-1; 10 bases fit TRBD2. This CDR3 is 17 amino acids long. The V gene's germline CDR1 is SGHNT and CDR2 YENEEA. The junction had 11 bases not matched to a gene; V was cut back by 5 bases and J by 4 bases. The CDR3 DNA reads TGTGCCAGCAGCCAGCAGCGGGGGGGGGTAATTTACAATGAGCAGTTCTTC. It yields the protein CASSQQRGGVIYNEQFF.

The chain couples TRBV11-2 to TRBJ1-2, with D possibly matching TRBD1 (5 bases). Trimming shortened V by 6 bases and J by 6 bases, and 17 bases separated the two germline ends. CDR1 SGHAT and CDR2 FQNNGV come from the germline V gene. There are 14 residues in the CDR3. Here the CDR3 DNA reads TGTGCCAGCAGTCTGGACCAGGGAAGGGATGGCTACACCTTC. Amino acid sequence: CASSLDQGRDGYTF.

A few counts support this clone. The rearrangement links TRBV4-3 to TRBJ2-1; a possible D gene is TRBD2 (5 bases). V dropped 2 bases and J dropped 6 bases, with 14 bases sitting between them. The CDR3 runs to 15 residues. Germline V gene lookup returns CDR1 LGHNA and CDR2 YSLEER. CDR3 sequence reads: CASSQSSLGVNEQFF. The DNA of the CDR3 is TGCGCCAGCAGCCAAAGTAGTCTCGGGGTCAATGAGCAGTTCTTC.

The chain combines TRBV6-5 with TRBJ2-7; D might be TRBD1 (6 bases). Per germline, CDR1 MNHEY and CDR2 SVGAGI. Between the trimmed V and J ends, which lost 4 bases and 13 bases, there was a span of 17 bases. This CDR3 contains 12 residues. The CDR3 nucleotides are TGTGCCAGCAGTTCGACGACAGGCCTCGCTTACTTC. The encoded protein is CASSSTTGLAYF.

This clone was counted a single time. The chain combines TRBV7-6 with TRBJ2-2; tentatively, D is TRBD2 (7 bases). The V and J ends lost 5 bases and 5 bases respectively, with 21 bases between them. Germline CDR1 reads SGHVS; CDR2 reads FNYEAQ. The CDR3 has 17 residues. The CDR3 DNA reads TGTGCCAGCAGCACCAACCCTCGGGGGGCGAGGACCGGGGAGCTGTTTTTT. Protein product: CASSTNPRGARTGELFF.

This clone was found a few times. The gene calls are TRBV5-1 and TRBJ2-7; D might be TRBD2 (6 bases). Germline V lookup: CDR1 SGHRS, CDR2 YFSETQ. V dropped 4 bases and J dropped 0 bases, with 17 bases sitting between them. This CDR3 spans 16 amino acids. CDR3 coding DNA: TGCGCCAGCAGCCAGACCGGGACTGGCAGCTCCTACGAGCAGTACTTC. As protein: CASSQTGTGSSYEQYF.

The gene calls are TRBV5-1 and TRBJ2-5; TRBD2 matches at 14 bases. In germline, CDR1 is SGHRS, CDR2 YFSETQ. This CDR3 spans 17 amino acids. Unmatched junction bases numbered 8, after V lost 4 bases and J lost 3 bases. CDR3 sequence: CASSKGLAGGTKETQYF. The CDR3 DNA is TGCGCCAGCAGCAAAGGACTAGCGGGAGGTACTAAAGAGACCCAGTACTTC.

CDR3: CASSQDEGTADTQYF. The CDR3 nucleotides read TGTGCCAGCAGCCAAGATGAGGGAACGGCAGATACGCAGTATTTT. The chain joins TRBV4-2 to TRBJ2-3; a possible D gene is TRBD2 (5 bases). The V end lost 0 bases, the J end lost 4 bases, and 11 bases lay between the germline ends. CDR1 and CDR2 from the germline V gene are LGHNA and YNFKEQ. This CDR3 region has 15 residues.

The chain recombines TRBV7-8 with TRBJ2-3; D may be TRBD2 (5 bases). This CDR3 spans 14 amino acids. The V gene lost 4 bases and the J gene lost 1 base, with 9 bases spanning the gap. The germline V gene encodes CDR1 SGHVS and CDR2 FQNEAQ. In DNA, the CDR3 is TGTGCCAGCAGCTATGGGCGGGGCACAGATACGCAGTATTTT. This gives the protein CASSYGRGTDTQYF.

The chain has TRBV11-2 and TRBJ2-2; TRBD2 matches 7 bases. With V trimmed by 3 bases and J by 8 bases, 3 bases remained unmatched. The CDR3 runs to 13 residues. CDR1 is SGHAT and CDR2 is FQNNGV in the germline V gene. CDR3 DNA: TGTGCCAGCAGCTTGTTGGGAGGGGGGGAGCTGTTTTTT. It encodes CASSLLGGGELFF.

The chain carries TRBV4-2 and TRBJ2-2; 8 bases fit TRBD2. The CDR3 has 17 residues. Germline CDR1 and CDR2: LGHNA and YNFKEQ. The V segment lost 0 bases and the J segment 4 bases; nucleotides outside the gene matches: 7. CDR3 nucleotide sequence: TGTGCCAGCAGCCAAGATCAGGGACTAGTCAGCACCGGGGAGCTGTTTTTT. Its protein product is CASSQDQGLVSTGELFF.

CDR3 sequence: CASRRTGFGETQYF. CDR3 DNA: TGTGCCAGCAGACGGACAGGGTTTGGTGAGACCCAGTACTTC. The chain couples TRBV27 to TRBJ2-5; 8 nucleotides match TRBD1. Germline trimming cut 6 bases from V and 5 bases from J; bases unmatched to any gene: 8. This CDR3 has 14 residues. Germline lookup yields CDR1 MNHEY and CDR2 SMNVEV (reference sequence).

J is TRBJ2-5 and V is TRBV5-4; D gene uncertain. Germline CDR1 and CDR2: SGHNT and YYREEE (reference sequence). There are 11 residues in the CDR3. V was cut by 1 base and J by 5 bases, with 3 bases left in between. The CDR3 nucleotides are TGTGCCAGCAGCTTGCATGAGACCCAGTACTTC. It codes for CASSLHETQYF.

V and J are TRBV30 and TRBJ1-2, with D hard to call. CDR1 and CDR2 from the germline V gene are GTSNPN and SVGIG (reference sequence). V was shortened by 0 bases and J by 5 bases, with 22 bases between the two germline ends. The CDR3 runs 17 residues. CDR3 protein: CAWSVLGPGSLVYGYTF. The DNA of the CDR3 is TGTGCCTGGAGTGTGCTAGGCCCTGGGTCGTTGGTTTATGGCTACACCTTC.

CDR3: CASSVGLAGGRSTDTQYF. CDR3 bases: TGTGCCAGCAGTGTAGGCCTAGCGGGAGGGAGAAGCACAGATACGCAGTATTTT. The V and J genes are TRBV6-1 and TRBJ2-3; 12 bases map to TRBD2. V lost 4 bases to trimming and J lost 0 bases; unmatched junction nucleotides: 8. CDR3 length: 18 residues. In germline, CDR1 is MNHNS, CDR2 SASEGT.

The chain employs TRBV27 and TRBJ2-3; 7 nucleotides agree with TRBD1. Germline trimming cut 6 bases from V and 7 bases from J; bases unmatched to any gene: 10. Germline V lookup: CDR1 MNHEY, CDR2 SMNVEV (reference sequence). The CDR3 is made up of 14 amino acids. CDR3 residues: CASSPRQGRHTQYF. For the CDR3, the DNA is TGTGCCAGCAGCCCCAGACAGGGTCGACATACGCAGTATTTT.